This T cell receptor (beta chain) was sequenced during a study of PD-1 blockade in classical Hodgkin lymphoma. No patient escaped relapse after autologous stem cell transplantation, and brentuximab vedotin exposure varied. Magnetic negative selection of thawed PBMCs was the method by which CD4+ T cells were purified. Data came from immunoSEQ multiplex PCR; TCRdb stores just in-frame clones and leaves some out. The sample shows roughly 25,000 clones, roughly 84% of them seen only once. Germline lookup yields CDR1 MNHEY and CDR2 SVGAGI. The CDR3 covers 13 residues. The germline V and J ends were trimmed by 2 bases and 3 bases, with 2 bases remaining between them.

The receptor comes from a human donor with classical Hodgkin lymphoma. Sequenced here: CD4+ T cells from blood, sampled at baseline. This chain uses TRBV6-5 with TRBJ2-6; D unresolved. In nucleotides, the CDR3 is TGTGCCAGCAGTTACGTTGGGGCCAACGTCCTGACTTTC. Translated, it gives CASSYVGANVLTF.